Sequencing of this T cell receptor (beta chain) was carried out in a study of identical twins. The CDR3 has 14 amino acids. V was cut by 6 bases and J by 4 bases, with 15 bases left in between. There are many counts of this clonotype. MiXCR, run by TCRdb on the 5' RACE reads, gives a single entry per CDR3 protein. Altogether approximately 1.8 million distinct CDR3 sequences are present, less than 40% being singletons, with the ten largest covering approximately 0.25%. The sequencing input was cord blood. This chain links TRBV12-3 or TRBV12-4 with TRBJ1-2, with D uncertain. The receptor comes from a newborn girl in good health. The CDR3 bases are TGTGCCAGCAGCATAAGAGGACTGACCTATGGCTACACCTTC. This translates into CASSIRGLTYGYTF.